Presented here are 12 T cell receptor beta chains from one specimen sequenced in a study of blood T cells in healthy people across ages. Primed by a sample-barcoded 5' primer and a J-beta primer mix, a second PCR proceeded for 7 to 11 cycles. TCRdb analysed the 5' RACE reads with MiXCR anew, one entry per CDR3 protein. The table lists about 640,000 distinct CDR3 sequences, roughly 50% of them singletons. Sequenced material: blood. These receptors all come from a man in his 60s in good health.

This clonotype showed up just once. The chain has TRBV12-3 or TRBV12-4 and TRBJ2-3; tentatively, D is TRBD1 (6 bases). The V gene lost 8 bases and the J gene lost 4 bases, with 13 bases spanning the gap. CDR3 size: 13 residues. For the CDR3, the DNA is TGTGCCAGCGTTCAGGGGTATTCAGATACGCAGTATTTT. Translating it yields CASVQGYSDTQYF.

The J gene is TRBJ2-4, the V gene TRBV4-1; D gene unclear. Germline V lookup: CDR1 MGHRA, CDR2 YSYEKL. V lost 6 bases to trimming and J lost 1 base, with 10 bases between them. This CDR3 has 14 residues. In DNA form, the CDR3 reads TGCGCCAGCAGACCGTTAGGGGCCAAAAACATTCAGTACTTC. It specifies CASRPLGAKNIQYF.

A few counts support this clonotype. The chain joins TRBV20-1 to TRBJ2-5; unclear D gene. In germline, CDR1 is DFQATT, CDR2 SNEGSKA (reference sequence). Trimming took 3 bases from V and 5 from J, leaving 19 bases between them. The CDR3 spans 15 residues. CDR3: CSASPPGRPRETQYF. DNA for the CDR3: TGCAGTGCTAGCCCCCCTGGACGGCCTAGGGAGACCCAGTACTTC.

This clonotype was found a few times. The chain has TRBV29-1 and TRBJ2-5; 7 nucleotides agree with TRBD1. V gave up 7 bases and J gave up 1 base; unmatched junction bases: 3. The germline CDR1 and CDR2 sequences are SQVTM and ANQGSEA. This CDR3 is 12 amino acids long. The CDR3, as DNA: TGCAGCGCCGGGACAGCCCAAGAGACCCAGTACTTC. Its protein is CSAGTAQETQYF.

On this clonotype itself: The junction does not match germline at one end; this may be a read error. The CDR3 sequence is CVSSHSGGPFEQYF. The CDR3 nucleotides read TGTGTCAGCAGCCACAGCGGGGGGCCCTTCGAGCAGTACTTC. The rearrangement joins TRBV7-9 to TRBJ2-7, with TRBD2 identical over 9 bases. The length of the CDR3 is 14 residues. The V gene's germline CDR1 is SEHNR and CDR2 FQNEAQ (reference sequence).

The CDR3 sequence is CASSSGPFYGYTF. CDR3 DNA sequence: TGTGCCAGCAGCTCGGGACCGTTCTATGGCTACACCTTC. The J gene is TRBJ1-2, the V gene TRBV7-2, with TRBD1 as a possible D gene (5 bases). The V gene lost 4 bases and the J gene lost 4 bases, with 10 bases spanning the gap. This CDR3 comprises 13 residues. From germline, CDR1 is SGHTA and CDR2 FQGNSA.

The chain is built from TRBV5-1 and TRBJ2-1, with a tentative D call TRBD2 (6 bases). Germline V gene sequence: CDR1 SGHRS, CDR2 YFSETQ. The germline V and J ends were trimmed by 0 bases and 2 bases, with 12 bases remaining between them. The CDR3 covers 16 residues. In nucleotides, the CDR3 is TGCGCCAGCAGCTTGGCTCGGGCTAGCGCCTACAATGAGCAGTTCTTC. Amino acid sequence: CASSLARASAYNEQFF.

CDR3 bases: TGTGCCAGCAGTTACCCGGACAGGGGTCAGCCCCAGCATTTT. It is translated as CASSYPDRGQPQHF. The chain uses TRBV6-2 or TRBV6-3 and TRBJ1-5; 9 bases are a match to TRBD1. The CDR3 is 14 amino acids. With 2 bases clipped from V and 6 bases from J, the junction kept 2 bases outside the gene matches. Germline V lookup: CDR1 MNHEY, CDR2 SVGEGT.

This clonotype has at least ten counts. J is TRBJ2-5 and V is TRBV12-3 or TRBV12-4; D ambiguous. The V and J ends lost 3 bases and 5 bases respectively, with 7 bases between them. This CDR3 is 12 amino acids long. In DNA, the CDR3 is TGTGCCAGCAGTTTGTTAGCCGAGACCCAGTACTTC. Translating it yields CASSLLAETQYF.

There are a few counts of this clonotype. J is TRBJ2-2 and V is TRBV7-2; D assignment may be TRBD1 or TRBD2 (6 bases each). Germline V gene sequence: CDR1 SGHTA, CDR2 FQGNSA. The V gene lost 3 bases and the J gene lost 4 bases, with 12 bases spanning the gap. This CDR3 has 15 residues. In nucleotides, the CDR3 is TGTGCCAGCAGCTTGGGGGGCGCGGTCACCGGGGAGCTGTTTTTT. This gives the protein CASSLGGAVTGELFF.

The chain carries TRBV6-5 and TRBJ2-3; D gene uncertain. Germline-derived CDR1 and CDR2 are MNHEY and SVGAGI. CDR3 length: 14 residues. Trimming removed 4 bases from V and 2 bases from J, with 10 bases in between. CDR3 DNA sequence: TGTGCCAGCAGTTTCACAGCGCACACAGATACGCAGTATTTT. It yields the protein CASSFTAHTDTQYF.

The chain links TRBV7-9 to TRBJ1-2; D is undetermined. V shed 3 bases and J shed 7 bases, with 18 bases lying between them. The V gene's germline CDR1 is SEHNR and CDR2 FQNEAQ (reference sequence). The CDR3 is 15 residues long. The CDR3 sequence: CASSFSDSKRSGYTF. In DNA form, the CDR3 reads TGTGCCAGCAGCTTTTCTGACTCCAAACGATCTGGCTACACCTTC.